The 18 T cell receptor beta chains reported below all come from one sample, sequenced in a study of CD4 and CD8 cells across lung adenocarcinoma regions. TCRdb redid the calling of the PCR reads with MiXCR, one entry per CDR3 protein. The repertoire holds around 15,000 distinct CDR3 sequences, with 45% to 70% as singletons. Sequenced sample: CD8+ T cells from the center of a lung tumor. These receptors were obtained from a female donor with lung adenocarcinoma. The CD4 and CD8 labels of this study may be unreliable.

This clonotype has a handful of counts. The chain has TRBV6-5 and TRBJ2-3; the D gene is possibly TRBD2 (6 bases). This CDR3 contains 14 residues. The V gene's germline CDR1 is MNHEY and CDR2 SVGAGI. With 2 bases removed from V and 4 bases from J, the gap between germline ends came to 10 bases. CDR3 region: CASSYQTSADTQYF. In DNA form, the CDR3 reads TGTGCCAGCAGTTACCAGACTAGTGCAGATACGCAGTATTTT.

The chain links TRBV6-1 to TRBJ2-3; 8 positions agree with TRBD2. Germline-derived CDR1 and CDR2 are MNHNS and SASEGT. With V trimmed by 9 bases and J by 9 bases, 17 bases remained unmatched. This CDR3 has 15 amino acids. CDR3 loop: CARSPGGGDQETQYF. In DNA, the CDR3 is TGTGCCAGGAGTCCGGGGGGGGGGGACCAAGAGACGCAGTATTTT.

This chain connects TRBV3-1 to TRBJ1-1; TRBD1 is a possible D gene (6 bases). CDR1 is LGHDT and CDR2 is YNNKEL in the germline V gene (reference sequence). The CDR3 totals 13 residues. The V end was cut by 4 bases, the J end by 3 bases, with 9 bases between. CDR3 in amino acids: CASSRDIHTEAFF. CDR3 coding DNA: TGTGCCAGCAGCCGGGACATACACACTGAAGCTTTCTTT.

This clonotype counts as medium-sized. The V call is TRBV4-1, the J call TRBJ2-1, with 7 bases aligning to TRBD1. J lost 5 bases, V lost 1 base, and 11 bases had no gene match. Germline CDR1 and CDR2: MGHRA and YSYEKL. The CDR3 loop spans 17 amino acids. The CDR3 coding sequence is TGCGCCAGCAGCCAAGGACAGGGTAGGGGCGCACACAATGAGCAGTTCTTC. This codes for CASSQGQGRGAHNEQFF.

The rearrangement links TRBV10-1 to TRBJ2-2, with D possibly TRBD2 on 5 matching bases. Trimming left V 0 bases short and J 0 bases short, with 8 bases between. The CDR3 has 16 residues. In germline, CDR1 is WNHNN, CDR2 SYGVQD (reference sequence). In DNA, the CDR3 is TGCGCCAGCAGTGAGTCAGGGCGGGCGAACACCGGGGAGCTGTTTTTT. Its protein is CASSESGRANTGELFF.

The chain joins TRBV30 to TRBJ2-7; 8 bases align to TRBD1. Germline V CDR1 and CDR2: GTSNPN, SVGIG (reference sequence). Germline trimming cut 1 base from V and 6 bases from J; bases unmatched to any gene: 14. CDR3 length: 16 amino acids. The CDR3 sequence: CAWSAGTGRYLSEQYF. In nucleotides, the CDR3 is TGTGCCTGGAGTGCTGGGACAGGTAGATATCTCAGCGAGCAGTACTTC. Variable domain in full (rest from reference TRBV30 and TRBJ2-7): SQTIHQWPATLVQPVGSPLSLECTVEGTSNPNLYWYRQAAGRGLQLLFYSVGIGQISSEVPQNLSASRPQDRQFILSSKKLLLSDSGFYLCAWSAGTGRYLSEQYFGPGTRLTVT.

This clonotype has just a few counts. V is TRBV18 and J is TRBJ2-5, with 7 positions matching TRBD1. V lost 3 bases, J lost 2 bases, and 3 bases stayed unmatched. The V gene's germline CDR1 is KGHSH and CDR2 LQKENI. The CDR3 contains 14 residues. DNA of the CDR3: TGTGCCAGCTCACCCGGGACAGTTCAAGAGACCCAGTACTTC. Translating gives CASSPGTVQETQYF.

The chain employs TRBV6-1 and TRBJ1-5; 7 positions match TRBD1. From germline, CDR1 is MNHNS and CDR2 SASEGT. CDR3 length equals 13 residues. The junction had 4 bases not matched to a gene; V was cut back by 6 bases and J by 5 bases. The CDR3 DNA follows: TGTGCCAGCAGGCTCCAGGGGGATCAGCCCCAGCATTTT. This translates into CASRLQGDQPQHF.

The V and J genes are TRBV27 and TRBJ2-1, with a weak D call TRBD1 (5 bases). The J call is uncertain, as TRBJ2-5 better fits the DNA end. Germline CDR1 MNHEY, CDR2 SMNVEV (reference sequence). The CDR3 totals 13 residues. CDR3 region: CATARTPQETQYF. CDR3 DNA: TGTGCCACCGCCCGGACACCCCAAGAGACCCAGTACTTC.

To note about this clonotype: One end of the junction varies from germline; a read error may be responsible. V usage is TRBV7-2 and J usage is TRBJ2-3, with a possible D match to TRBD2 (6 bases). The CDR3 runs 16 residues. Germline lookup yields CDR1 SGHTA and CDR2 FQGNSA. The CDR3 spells CASSAAGLRAKNIQYF. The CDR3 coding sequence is TGTGCCAGCAGCGCGGCGGGGCTGAGAGCCAAAAATATTCAGTACTTT.

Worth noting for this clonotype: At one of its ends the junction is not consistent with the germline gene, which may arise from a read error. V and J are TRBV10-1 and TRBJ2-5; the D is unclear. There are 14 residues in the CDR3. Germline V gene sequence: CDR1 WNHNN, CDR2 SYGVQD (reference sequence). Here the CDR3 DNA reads TGCGCCAGCAGCGAGTCCAGTCTGCGAGATACCCAGTATTTC. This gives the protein CASSESSLRDTQYF.

CDR3 protein: CASSGGQGPPYNEQFF. Here the CDR3 DNA reads TGCGCCAGCAGTGGGGGACAGGGACCACCCTACAATGAGCAGTTCTTC. The chain combines TRBV10-1 with TRBJ2-1; TRBD1 matches at 9 bases. The CDR3 is made up of 16 amino acids. V lost 4 bases, J lost 2 bases, and 6 bases stayed unmatched. CDR1 is WNHNN and CDR2 is SYGVQD in the germline V gene (reference sequence).

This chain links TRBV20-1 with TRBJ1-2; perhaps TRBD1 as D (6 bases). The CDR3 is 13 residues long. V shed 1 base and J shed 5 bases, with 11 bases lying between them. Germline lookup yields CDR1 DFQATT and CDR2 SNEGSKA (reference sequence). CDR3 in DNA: TGCAGTGCTAGAGCAGGGGAGAGATATGGCTACACCTTC. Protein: CSARAGERYGYTF.

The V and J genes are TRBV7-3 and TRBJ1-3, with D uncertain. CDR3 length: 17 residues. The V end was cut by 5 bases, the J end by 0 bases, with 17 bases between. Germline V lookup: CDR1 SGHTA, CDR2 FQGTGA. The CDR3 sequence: CASSTGSGGSSGNTIYF. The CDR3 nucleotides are TGTGCCAGCAGCACCGGCTCGGGAGGTAGCTCTGGAAACACCATATATTTT.

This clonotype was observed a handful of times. The CDR3 here is CASSWDRANTGELFF. Here the CDR3 DNA reads TGCGCCAGCAGCTGGGACAGGGCCAACACCGGGGAGCTGTTTTTT. V usage is TRBV5-1 and J usage is TRBJ2-2; TRBD1 matches 9 bases. Per the germline V gene, CDR1 is SGHRS and CDR2 is YFSETQ. This CDR3 comprises 15 residues. J lost 2 bases, V lost 3 bases, and 2 bases had no gene match.

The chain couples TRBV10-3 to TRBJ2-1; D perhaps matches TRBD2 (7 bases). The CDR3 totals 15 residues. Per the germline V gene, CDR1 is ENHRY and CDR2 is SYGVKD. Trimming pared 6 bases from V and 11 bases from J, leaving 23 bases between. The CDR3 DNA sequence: TGTGCCATCAGATTCTCGGGGGCTAGCGGAGATAAGCAGTTCTTC. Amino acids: CAIRFSGASGDKQFF.

The CDR3 DNA sequence: TGTGCCAGCAGCCAAGTCGGGGGGGGGCAGGTAGATACGCAGTATTTT. It specifies CASSQVGGGQVDTQYF. This chain joins TRBV4-2 and TRBJ2-3, with 8 nucleotides matching TRBD2. CDR3 length: 16 amino acids. Trimming at V came to 1 base and at J to 5 bases, leaving 8 bases not matched to a gene. From germline, CDR1 is LGHNA and CDR2 YNFKEQ.

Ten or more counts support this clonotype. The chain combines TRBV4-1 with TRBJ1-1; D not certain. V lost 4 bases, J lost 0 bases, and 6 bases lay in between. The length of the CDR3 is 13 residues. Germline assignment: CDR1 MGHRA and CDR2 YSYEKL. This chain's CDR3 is CASSRTMNTEAFF. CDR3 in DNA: TGCGCCAGCAGCCGTACAATGAACACTGAAGCTTTCTTT.